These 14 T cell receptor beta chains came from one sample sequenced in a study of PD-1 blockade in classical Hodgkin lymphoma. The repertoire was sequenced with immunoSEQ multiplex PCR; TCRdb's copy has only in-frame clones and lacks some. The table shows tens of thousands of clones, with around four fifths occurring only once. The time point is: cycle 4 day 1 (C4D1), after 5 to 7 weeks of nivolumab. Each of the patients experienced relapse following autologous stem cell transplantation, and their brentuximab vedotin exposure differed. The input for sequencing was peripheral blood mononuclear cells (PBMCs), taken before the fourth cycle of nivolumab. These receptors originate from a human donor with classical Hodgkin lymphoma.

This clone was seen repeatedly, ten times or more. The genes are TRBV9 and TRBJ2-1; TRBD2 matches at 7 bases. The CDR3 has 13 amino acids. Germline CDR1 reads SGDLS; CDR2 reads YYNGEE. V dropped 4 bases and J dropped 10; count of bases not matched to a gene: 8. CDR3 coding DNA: TGTGCCAGCAGCCCCCAGACTAGCTCCGAGCAGTTCTTC. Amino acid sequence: CASSPQTSSEQFF.

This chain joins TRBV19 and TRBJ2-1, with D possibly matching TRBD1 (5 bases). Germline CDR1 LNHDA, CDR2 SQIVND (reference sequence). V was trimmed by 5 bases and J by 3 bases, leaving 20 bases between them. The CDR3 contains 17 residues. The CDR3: CASSAEYKTAFYNEQFF. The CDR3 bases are TGTGCCAGTAGTGCAGAATACAAGACAGCATTCTACAATGAGCAGTTCTTC.

The CDR3 reads CASSLGDSGTYTDTQYF. The CDR3 DNA is TGTGCCAGCAGCTTAGGGGATTCAGGAACTTACACAGATACGCAGTATTTT. This chain connects TRBV7-6 to TRBJ2-3; D ambiguous. CDR1 SGHVS and CDR2 FNYEAQ come from the germline V gene. Trimming removed 1 base from V and 2 bases from J, with 16 bases in between. The CDR3 is made up of 17 amino acids.

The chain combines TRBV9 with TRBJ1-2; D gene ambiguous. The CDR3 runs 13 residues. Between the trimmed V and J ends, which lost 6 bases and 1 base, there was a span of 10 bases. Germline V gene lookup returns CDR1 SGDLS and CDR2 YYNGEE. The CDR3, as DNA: TGTGCCAGCACCAGGAGGGTTAACTATGGCTACACCTTC. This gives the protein CASTRRVNYGYTF.

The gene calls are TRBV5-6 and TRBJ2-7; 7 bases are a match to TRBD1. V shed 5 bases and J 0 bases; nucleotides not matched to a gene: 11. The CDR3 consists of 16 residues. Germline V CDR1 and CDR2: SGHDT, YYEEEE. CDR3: CASRLTWTGNSYEQYF. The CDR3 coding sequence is TGTGCCAGCAGACTGACTTGGACAGGCAACTCCTACGAGCAGTACTTC.

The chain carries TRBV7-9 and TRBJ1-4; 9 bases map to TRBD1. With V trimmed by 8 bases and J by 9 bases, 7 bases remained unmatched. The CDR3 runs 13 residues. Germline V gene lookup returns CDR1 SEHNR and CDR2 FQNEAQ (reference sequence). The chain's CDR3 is CASEGQGSKKLFF. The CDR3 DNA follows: TGTGCCAGCGAGGGACAGGGAAGTAAAAAACTGTTTTTT.

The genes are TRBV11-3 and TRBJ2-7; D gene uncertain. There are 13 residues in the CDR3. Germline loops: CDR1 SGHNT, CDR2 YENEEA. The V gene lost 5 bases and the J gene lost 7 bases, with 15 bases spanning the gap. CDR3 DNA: TGTGCCAGCAGCCTCGCCGTCACGCGGGAGCAGTACTTC. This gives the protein CASSLAVTREQYF.

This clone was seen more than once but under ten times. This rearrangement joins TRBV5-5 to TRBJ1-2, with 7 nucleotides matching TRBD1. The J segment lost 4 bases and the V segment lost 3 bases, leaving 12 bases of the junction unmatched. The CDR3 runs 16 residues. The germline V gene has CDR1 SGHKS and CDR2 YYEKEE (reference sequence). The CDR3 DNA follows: TGTGCCAGCAGCTACGAACCGGGACAGATCTTCTATGGCTACACCTTC. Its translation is CASSYEPGQIFYGYTF.

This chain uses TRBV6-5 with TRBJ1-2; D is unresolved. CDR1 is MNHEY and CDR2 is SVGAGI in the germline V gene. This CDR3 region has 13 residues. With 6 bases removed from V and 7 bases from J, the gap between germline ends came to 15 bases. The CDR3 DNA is TGTGCCAGCAGCTCACCGGGGTGGGGTGGCTACACCTTC. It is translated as CASSSPGWGGYTF.

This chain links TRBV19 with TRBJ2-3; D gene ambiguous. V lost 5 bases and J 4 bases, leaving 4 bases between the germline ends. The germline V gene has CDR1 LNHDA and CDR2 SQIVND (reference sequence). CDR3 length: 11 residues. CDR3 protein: CASSSADTQYF. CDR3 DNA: TGTGCCAGTAGTTCGGCAGATACGCAGTATTTT.

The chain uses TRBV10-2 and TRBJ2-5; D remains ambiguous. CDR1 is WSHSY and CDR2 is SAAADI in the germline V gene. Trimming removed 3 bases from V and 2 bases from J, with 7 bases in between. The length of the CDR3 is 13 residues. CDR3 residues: CASSEIIQETQYF. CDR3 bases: TGCGCCAGCAGTGAAATCATACAAGAGACCCAGTACTTC.

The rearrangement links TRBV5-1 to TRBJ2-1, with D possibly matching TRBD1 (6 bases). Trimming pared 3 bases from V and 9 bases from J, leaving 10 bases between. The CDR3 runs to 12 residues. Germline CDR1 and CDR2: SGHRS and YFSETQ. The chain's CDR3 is CASSSTGPEQFF. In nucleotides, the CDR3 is TGCGCCAGCAGCTCTACAGGGCCTGAGCAGTTCTTC.

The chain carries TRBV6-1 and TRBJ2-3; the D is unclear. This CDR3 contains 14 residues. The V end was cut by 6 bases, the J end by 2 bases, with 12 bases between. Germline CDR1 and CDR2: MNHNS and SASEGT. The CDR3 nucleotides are TGTGCCAGCAGGGTTTACAGAATCACAGATACGCAGTATTTT. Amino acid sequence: CASRVYRITDTQYF.

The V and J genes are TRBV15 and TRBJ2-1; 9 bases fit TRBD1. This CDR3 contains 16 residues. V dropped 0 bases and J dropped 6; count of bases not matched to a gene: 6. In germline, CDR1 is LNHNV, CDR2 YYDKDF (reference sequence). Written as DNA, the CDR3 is TGTGCCACCAGCAGAGATCTAAGGACAGGGGTCAATGAGCAGTTCTTC. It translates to CATSRDLRTGVNEQFF.